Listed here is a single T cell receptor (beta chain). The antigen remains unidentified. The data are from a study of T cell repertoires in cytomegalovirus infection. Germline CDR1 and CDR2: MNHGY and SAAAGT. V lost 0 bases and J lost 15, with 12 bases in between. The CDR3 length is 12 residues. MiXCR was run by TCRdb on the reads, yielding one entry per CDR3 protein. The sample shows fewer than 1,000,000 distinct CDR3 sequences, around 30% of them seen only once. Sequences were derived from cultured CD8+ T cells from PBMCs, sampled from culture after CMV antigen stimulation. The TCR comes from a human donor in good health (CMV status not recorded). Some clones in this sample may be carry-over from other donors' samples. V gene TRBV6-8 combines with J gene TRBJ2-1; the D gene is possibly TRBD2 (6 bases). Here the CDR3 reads CASSYSSGPTFF. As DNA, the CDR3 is TGTGCCAGCAGTTACTCGAGCGGGCCCACGTTCTTC.